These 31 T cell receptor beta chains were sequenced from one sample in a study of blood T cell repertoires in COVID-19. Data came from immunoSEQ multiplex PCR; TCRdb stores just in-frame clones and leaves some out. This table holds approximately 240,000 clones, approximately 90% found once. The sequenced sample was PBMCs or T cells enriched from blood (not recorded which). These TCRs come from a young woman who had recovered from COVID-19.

The CDR3 sequence: CATSDPDYGTGVNQPQHF. CDR3 nucleotide sequence: TGTGCCACCAGTGATCCCGATTATGGGACAGGGGTAAATCAGCCCCAGCATTTT. The rearrangement joins TRBV24-1 to TRBJ1-5, with 10 nucleotides matching TRBD1. Germline values: CDR1 KGHDR, CDR2 SFDVKD. Trimming removed 3 bases from V and 4 bases from J; junction bases left unmatched: 11. The CDR3 runs 18 residues.

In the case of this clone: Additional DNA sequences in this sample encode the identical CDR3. This chain's CDR3 is CASSLQGNEAFF. The CDR3, as DNA: TGTGCCAGCAGTCTACAGGGGAACGAAGCTTTCTTT. The chain employs TRBV2 and TRBJ1-1; 7 bases are a match to TRBD1. Germline-derived CDR1 and CDR2 are SNHLY and FYNNEI. J was trimmed by 8 bases and V by 5 bases; bases with no gene match: 5. CDR3 size: 12 residues.

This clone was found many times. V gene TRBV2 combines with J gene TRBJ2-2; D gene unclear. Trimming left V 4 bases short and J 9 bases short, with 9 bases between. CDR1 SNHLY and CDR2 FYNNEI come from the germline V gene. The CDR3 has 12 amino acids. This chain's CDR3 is CASSAGGRELFF. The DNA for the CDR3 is TGTGCCAGCAGTGCCGGCGGCCGGGAGCTGTTTTTT.

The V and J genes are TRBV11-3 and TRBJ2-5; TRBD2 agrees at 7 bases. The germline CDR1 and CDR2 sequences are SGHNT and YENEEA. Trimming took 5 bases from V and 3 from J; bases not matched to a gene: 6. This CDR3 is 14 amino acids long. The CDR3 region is CASSRGREEETQYF. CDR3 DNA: TGTGCCAGCAGCCGAGGTCGGGAGGAAGAGACCCAGTACTTC.

CDR3 region: CASSRREEQYF. The CDR3 DNA reads as TGTGCCAGCAGCCGAAGGGAGGAGCAGTACTTC. The chain recombines TRBV3-1 (or the pseudogene TRBV3-2) with TRBJ2-7; maybe TRBD2 (5 bases). V lost 4 bases to trimming and J lost 7 bases, with 8 bases between them. The CDR3 consists of 11 residues. Germline CDR1 is LGHDT and CDR2 is YNNKEL (reference sequence).

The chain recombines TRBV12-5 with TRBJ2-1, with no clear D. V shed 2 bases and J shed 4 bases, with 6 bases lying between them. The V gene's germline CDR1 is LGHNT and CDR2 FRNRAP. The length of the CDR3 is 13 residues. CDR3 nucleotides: TGTGCTAGTGGTTTGACTCTGTACAATGAGCAGTTCTTC. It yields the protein CASGLTLYNEQFF.

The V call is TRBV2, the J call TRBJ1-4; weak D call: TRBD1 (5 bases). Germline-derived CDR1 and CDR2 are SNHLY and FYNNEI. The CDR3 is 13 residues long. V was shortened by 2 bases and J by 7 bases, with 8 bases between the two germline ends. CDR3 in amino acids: CASSENRSEKLFF. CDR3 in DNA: TGTGCCAGCAGTGAAAACAGGTCTGAAAAACTGTTTTTT.

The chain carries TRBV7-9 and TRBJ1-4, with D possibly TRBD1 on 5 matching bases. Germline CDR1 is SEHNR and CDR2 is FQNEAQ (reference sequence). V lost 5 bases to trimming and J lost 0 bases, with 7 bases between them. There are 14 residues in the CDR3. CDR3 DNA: TGTGCCAGCAGCATGACAGCAACTAATGAAAAACTGTTTTTT. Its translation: CASSMTATNEKLFF.

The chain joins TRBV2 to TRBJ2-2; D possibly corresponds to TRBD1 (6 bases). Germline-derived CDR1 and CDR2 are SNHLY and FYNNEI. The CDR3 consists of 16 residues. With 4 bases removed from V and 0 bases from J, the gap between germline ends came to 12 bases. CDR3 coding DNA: TGTGCCAGCAGTGTTTTAGGGGGTGCGAACACCGGGGAGCTGTTTTTT. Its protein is CASSVLGGANTGELFF.

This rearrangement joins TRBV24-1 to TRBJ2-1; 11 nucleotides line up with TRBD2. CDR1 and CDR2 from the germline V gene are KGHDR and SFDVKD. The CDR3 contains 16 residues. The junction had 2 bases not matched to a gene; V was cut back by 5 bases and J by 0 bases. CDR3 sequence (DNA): TGTGCCACCAGTGTCACTAGCGGGAGCTCCTACAATGAGCAGTTCTTC. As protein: CATSVTSGSSYNEQFF.

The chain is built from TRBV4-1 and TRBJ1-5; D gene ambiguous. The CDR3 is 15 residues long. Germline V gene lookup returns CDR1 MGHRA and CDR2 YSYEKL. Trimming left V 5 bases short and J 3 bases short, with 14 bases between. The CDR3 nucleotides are TGCGCCAGCAGCATAAGCGGGGTTGTCAATCAGCCCCAGCATTTT. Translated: CASSISGVVNQPQHF.

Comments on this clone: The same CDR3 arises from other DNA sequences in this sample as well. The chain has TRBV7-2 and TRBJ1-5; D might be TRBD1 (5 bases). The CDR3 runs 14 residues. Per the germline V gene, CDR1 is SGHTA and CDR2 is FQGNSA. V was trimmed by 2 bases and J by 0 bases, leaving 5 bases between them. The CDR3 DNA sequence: TGTGCCAGCAGCTTACAGGGTAGCAATCAGCCCCAGCATTTT. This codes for CASSLQGSNQPQHF.

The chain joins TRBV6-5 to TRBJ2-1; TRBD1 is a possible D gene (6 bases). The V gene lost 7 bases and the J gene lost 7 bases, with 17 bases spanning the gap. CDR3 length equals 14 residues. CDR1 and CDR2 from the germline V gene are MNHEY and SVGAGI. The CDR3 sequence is CASTRGRGSNEQFF. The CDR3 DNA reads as TGTGCCAGCACTCGCGGAAGGGGGTCGAATGAGCAGTTCTTC.

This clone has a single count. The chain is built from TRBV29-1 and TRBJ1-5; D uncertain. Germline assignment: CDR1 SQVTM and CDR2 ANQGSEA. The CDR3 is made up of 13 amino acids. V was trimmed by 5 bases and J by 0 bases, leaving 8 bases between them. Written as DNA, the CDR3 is TGCAGCGTTTCGGTACTTAGCAATCAGCCCCAGCATTTT. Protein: CSVSVLSNQPQHF.

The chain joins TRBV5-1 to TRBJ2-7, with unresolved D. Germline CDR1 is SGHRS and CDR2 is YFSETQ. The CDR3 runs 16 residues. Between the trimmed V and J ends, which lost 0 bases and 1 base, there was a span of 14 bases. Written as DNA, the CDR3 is TGCGCCAGCAGCTTGGAGGTGGCAGGCCGATCCTACGAGCAGTACTTC. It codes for CASSLEVAGRSYEQYF.

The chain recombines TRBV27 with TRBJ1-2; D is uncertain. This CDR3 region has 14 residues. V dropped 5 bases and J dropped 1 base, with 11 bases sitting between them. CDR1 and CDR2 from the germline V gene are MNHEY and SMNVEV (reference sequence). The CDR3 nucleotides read TGTGCCAGCAGTAGGCACGGGTATAACTATGGCTACACCTTC. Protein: CASSRHGYNYGYTF.

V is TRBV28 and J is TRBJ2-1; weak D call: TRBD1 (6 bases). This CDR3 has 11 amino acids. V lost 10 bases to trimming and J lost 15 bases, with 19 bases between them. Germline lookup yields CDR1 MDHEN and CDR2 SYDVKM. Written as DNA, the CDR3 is TGTGCCACCTTGGGTGGGGGCCAGGGGTTCTTC. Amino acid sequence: CATLGGGQGFF.

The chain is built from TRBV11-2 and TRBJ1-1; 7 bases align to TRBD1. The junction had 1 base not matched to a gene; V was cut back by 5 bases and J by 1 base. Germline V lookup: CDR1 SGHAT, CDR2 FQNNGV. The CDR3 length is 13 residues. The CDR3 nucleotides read TGTGCCAGCAGCCCAGGGGGGAACACTGAAGCTTTCTTT. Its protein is CASSPGGNTEAFF.

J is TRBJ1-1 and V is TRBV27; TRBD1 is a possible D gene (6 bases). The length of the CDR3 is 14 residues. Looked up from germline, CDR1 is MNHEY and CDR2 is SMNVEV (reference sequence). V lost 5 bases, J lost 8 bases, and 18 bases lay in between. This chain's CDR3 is CASSIGQWGTEAFF. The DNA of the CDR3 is TGTGCCAGCAGTATCGGACAGTGGGGCACCGAAGCTTTCTTT.

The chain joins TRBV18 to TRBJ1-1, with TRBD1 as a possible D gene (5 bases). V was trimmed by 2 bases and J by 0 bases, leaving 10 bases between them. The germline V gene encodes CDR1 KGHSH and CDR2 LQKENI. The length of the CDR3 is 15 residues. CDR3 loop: CASSPGAPMNTEAFF. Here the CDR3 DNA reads TGTGCCAGCTCACCAGGGGCCCCCATGAACACTGAAGCTTTCTTT.

The CDR3 sequence is CASSPNPMTGSYNEQFF. DNA for the CDR3: TGCGCCAGCAGCCCAAATCCAATGACAGGCTCCTACAATGAGCAGTTCTTC. V gene TRBV5-1 combines with J gene TRBJ2-1, with D maybe TRBD1 (6 bases). The germline V and J ends were trimmed by 4 bases and 0 bases, with 17 bases remaining between them. Germline loops: CDR1 SGHRS, CDR2 YFSETQ. CDR3 length equals 17 residues.

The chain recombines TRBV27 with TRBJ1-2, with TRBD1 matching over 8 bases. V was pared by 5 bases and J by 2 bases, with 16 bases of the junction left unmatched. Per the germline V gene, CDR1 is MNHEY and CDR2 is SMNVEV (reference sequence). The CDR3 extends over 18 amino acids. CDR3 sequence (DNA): TGTGCCAGCAGTCGACCCCAGGAGAGGTGGGACAGGAACTATGGCTACACCTTC. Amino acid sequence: CASSRPQERWDRNYGYTF.

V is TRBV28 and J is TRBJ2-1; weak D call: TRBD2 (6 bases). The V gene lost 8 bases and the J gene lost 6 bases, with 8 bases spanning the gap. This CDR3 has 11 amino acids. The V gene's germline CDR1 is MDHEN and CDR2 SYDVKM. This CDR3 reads CASRGSNEQFF. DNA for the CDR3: TGTGCCAGCCGGGGGTCCAATGAGCAGTTCTTC. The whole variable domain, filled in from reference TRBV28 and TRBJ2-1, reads DVKVTQSSRYLVKRTGEKVFLECVQDMDHENMFWYRQDPGLGLRLIYFSYDVKMKEKGDIPEGYSVSREKKERFSLILESASTNQTSMYLCASRGSNEQFFGPGTRLTVL.

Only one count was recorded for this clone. CDR3: CASSPDRGATNEKLFF. DNA for the CDR3: TGTGCCAGCAGCCCAGACAGGGGGGCAACTAATGAAAAACTGTTTTTT. The V and J genes are TRBV7-9 and TRBJ1-4; 9 bases match TRBD1. CDR1 is SEHNR, CDR2 FQNEAQ, per germline (reference sequence). V was clipped by 5 bases and J by 0 bases; unmatched bases: 4. The CDR3 consists of 16 residues.

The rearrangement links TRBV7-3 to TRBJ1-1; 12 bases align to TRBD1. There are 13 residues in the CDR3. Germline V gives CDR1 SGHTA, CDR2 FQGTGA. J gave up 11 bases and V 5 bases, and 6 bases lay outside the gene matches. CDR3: CASSPGTGGLAFF. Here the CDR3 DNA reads TGTGCCAGCAGCCCCGGGACAGGGGGCTTGGCTTTCTTT. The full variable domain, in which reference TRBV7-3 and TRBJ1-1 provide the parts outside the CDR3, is GAGVSQTPSNKVTEKGKYVELRCDPISGHTALYWYRQSLGQGPEFLIYFQGTGAADDSGLPNDRFFAVRPEGSVSTLKIQRTERGDSAVYLCASSPGTGGLAFFGQGTRLTVV.

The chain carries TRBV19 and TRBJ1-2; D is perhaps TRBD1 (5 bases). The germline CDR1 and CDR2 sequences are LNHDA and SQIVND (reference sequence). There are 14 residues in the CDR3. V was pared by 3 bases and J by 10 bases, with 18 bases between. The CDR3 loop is CASSIGRGISVYTF. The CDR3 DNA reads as TGTGCCAGTAGTATCGGAAGGGGAATTTCGGTCTACACCTTC.

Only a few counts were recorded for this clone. CDR3 sequence (DNA): TGTGCCAGCACCGAGACAGGGGAGGTAGACGAGCAGTACTTC. Translating gives CASTETGEVDEQYF. The chain recombines TRBV6-5 with TRBJ2-7; 8 bases agree with TRBD1. The length of the CDR3 is 14 residues. CDR1 is MNHEY and CDR2 is SVGAGI in the germline V gene. Trimming removed 7 bases from V and 5 bases from J; junction bases left unmatched: 10.

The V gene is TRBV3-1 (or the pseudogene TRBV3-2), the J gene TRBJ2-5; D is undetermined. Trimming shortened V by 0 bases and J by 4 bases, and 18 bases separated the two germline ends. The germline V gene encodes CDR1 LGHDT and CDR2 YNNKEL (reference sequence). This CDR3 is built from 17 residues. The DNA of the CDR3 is TGTGCCAGCAGCCAAGAAGGCCTAGAGTTTCGGTTAGAGACCCAGTACTTC. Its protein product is CASSQEGLEFRLETQYF.

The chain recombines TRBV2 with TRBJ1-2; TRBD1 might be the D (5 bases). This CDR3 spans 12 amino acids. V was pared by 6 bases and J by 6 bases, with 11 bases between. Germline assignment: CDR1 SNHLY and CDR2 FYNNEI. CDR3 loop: CASRPGLDGYTF. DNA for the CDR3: TGTGCCAGCAGGCCAGGGTTGGATGGCTACACCTTC.

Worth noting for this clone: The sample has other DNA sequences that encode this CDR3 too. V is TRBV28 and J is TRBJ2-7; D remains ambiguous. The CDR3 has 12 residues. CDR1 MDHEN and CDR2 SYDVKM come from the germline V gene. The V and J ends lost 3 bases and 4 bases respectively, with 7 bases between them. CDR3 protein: CASSLASYEQYF. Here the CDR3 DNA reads TGTGCCAGCAGTTTGGCAAGTTACGAGCAGTACTTC.

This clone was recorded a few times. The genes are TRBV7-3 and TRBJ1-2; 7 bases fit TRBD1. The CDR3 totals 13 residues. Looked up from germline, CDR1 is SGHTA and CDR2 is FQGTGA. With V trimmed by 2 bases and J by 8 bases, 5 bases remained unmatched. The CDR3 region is CASSLPTGEGYTF. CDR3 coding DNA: TGTGCCAGCAGCTTACCAACAGGGGAAGGCTACACCTTC.